This TCR beta chain was documented in a study of cytomegalovirus exposure and HLA in healthy donors. About the study: The 130 or so validation repertoires were reported in a later analysis to have been generated on the same platform as the roughly 670 first-cohort repertoires.

General observations from the study: Cytomegalovirus-associated TCR beta chains were listed, numbering approximately 150.

Points on this clone: Its antigen is as yet unknown.

V lost 5 bases to trimming and J lost 4 bases; unmatched junction nucleotides: 5. Germline V gives CDR1 SGHAT, CDR2 FQNNGV. The CDR3 has 15 amino acids. The table came from immunoSEQ multiplex PCR; TCRdb's copy has only in-frame clones and leaves some out. The sample lists 130,000 to 150,000 clones, about four fifths occurring once. Donors came from a validation cohort of 90 to 150 subjects, distinct from the first 666-subject cohort. The source material was PBMCs. The TCR sequence derives from a woman in her twenties or thirties in good health and CMV-seronegative. The chain employs TRBV11-2 and TRBJ2-5; TRBD2 aligns across 12 bases. The CDR3 reads CASSPGTSGSETQYF. In DNA form, the CDR3 reads TGTGCCAGCAGCCCTGGGACTAGCGGGTCAGAGACCCAGTACTTC.